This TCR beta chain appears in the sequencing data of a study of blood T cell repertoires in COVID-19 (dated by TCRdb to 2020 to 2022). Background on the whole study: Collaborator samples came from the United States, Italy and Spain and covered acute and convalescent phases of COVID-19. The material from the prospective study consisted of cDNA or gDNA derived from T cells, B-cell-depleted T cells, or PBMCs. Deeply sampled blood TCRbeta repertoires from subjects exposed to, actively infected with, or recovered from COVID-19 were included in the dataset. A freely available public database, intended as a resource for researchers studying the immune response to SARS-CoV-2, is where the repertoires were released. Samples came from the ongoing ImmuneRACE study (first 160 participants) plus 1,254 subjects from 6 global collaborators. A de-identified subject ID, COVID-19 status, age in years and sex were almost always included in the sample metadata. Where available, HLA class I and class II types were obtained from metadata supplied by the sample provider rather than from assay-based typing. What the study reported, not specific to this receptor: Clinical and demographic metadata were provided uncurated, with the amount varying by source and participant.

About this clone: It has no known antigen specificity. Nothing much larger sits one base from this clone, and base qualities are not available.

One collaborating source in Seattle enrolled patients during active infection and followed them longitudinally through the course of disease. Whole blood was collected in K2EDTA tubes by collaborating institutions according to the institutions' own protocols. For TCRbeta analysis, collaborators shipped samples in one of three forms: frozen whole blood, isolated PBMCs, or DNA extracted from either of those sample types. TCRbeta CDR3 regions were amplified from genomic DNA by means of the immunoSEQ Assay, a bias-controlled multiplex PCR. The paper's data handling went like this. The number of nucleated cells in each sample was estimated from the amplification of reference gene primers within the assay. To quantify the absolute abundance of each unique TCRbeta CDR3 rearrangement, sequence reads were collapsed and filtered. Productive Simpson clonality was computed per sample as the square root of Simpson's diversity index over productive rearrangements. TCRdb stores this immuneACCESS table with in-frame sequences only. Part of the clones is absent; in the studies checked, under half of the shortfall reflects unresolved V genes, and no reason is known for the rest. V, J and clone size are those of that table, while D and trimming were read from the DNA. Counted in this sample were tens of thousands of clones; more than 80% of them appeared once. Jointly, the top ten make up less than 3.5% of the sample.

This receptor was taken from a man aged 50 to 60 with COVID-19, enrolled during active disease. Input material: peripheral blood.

CDR3 protein: CASSGQGGHEKLFF. The base sequence is TGTGCCAGCAGTGGACAGGGGGGGCATGAAAAACTGTTTTTT. The chain employs TRBV28 and TRBJ1-4; TRBD1 aligns with 10 central bases. Measured from the cysteine to the phenylalanine, the CDR3 is 14 residues long. The DNA shown is the 42-base CDR3, in frame from base 1. V and J are trimmed by 5 bases and 6 bases, and the gene matches miss 3 bases of the junction. As encoded in the germline V gene, CDR1 is MDHEN while CDR2 is SYDVKM.